This TCR beta chain was observed in a study of T cells after yellow fever vaccination. General study results and limits: A small share of clonotypes appeared in both CD4 and CD8 compartments. Clones that expanded after primary vaccination mostly reappeared after the booster (96% CD4, roughly 90% CD8).

MiXCR, run by TCRdb on the 5' RACE reads, gives a single entry per CDR3 protein. Of 150,000 to 200,000 distinct CDR3 sequences in the sample, around 8.5% were seen once. This clonotype turned up a few times. The antigen is unknown. This CDR3 has 16 amino acids. The J segment lost 2 bases and the V segment lost 0 bases, leaving 5 bases of the junction unmatched. Germline V CDR1 and CDR2: MGHRA, YSYEKL. The sequencing used CD8+ T cells sorted from PBMCs, collected 45 days after the yellow fever booster vaccination. The receptor was derived from a man younger than 30 who received the YFV17D yellow fever vaccine. This chain uses TRBV4-1 with TRBJ2-7; 9 bases are shared with TRBD1. The chain's CDR3 is CASSQEDRGEPYEQYF. CDR3 sequence (DNA): TGCGCCAGCAGCCAAGAGGACAGGGGCGAACCCTACGAGCAGTACTTC.